The 8 T cell receptor beta chains below were found in one sample sequenced in a study of blood T cell repertoires in COVID-19. Clones were read by immunoSEQ multiplex PCR, and TCRdb kept only the in-frame ones, dropping some. The table includes about 370,000 clones, 85% to 90% detected once. Sequencing was done on a sample of PBMCs or T cells enriched from blood (not recorded which). These receptors came from a man between 18 and 35 years old who had recovered from COVID-19.

This clone was detected only once. The chain joins TRBV19 to TRBJ2-3; tentatively, D is TRBD2 (6 bases). Trimming cost V 6 bases and J 3 bases, with 28 bases left between them. Germline V gene lookup returns CDR1 LNHDA and CDR2 SQIVND (reference sequence). The CDR3 runs 19 residues. CDR3 in DNA: TGTGCCAGTAGCCTACCCGCGGCAGGGAACACTAGCTCTACAGATACGCAGTATTTT. Translating it yields CASSLPAAGNTSSTDTQYF.

The V and J genes are TRBV6-1 and TRBJ2-2, with 8 bases lining up with TRBD2. CDR1 is MNHNS, CDR2 SASEGT, per germline. V dropped 2 bases and J dropped 9; count of bases not matched to a gene: 8. The CDR3 has 15 residues. The CDR3 nucleotides read TGTGCCAGCAGTGAAAGCGAAGCGGGAGTTCGGGAGCTGTTTTTT. The encoded protein is CASSESEAGVRELFF.

This clone was seen only a few times. The V and J genes are TRBV18 and TRBJ2-7, with TRBD1 matching 10 bases. V lost 3 bases and J lost 4; bases outside the gene matches: 3. This CDR3 is built from 14 residues. Per germline, CDR1 KGHSH and CDR2 LQKENI. CDR3 nucleotides: TGTGCCAGCTCACCCGGACAGGGGGAATACGAGCAGTACTTC. Translation gives CASSPGQGEYEQYF.

The V call is TRBV5-1, the J call TRBJ1-1; D is unclear. V dropped 0 bases and J dropped 8 bases, with 11 bases sitting between them. Germline V gives CDR1 SGHRS, CDR2 YFSETQ. There are 13 residues in the CDR3. The CDR3 region has the DNA TGCGCCAGCAGCTTGGCTGGCGGGATGGAAGCTTTCTTT. Residues: CASSLAGGMEAFF.

This clone was observed a handful of times. The V call is TRBV28, the J call TRBJ1-6; D might be TRBD1 (5 bases). CDR1 is MDHEN, CDR2 SYDVKM, per germline. This CDR3 has 13 residues. Trimming took 10 bases from V and 5 from J, leaving 12 bases between them. The CDR3 DNA sequence: TGTGCCACCAAGACAGAGAATAATTCACCCCTCCACTTT. This sequence encodes CATKTENNSPLHF.

This clone was detected once. The chain has TRBV7-2 and TRBJ2-1; 16 nucleotides align to TRBD2. This CDR3 contains 16 residues. The germline V gene encodes CDR1 SGHTA and CDR2 FQGNSA. V trimming: 0 bases; J trimming: 11 bases; junction bases outside the gene matches: 4. CDR3 sequence reads: CASSLAPGLAGGKQFF. CDR3 nucleotide sequence: TGTGCCAGCAGCTTAGCCCCGGGACTAGCGGGAGGGAAGCAGTTCTTC.

The chain carries TRBV10-2 and TRBJ2-5, with 7 bases fitting TRBD1. Germline CDR1 is WSHSY and CDR2 is SAAADI. With V trimmed by 7 bases and J by 7 bases, 15 bases remained unmatched. The CDR3 sequence is 15 residues long. CDR3: CASTDGTESGGTQYF. In DNA, the CDR3 is TGCGCCAGCACCGATGGGACAGAGAGTGGGGGGACCCAGTACTTC.

V usage is TRBV6-5 and J usage is TRBJ2-2, with D possibly TRBD2 on 7 matching bases. CDR3 length equals 16 residues. Germline CDR1 MNHEY, CDR2 SVGAGI. V lost 0 bases to trimming and J lost 6 bases, with 14 bases between them. For the CDR3, the DNA is TGTGCCAGCAGTTACTCGGGGGGGGCAGTGGCCGGGGAGCTGTTTTTT. This codes for CASSYSGGAVAGELFF.